Sequencing of this T cell receptor (beta chain) was carried out in a study of blood T cell repertoires in COVID-19 (dated by TCRdb to 2018 to 2020). Some background on the complete study: Samples from collaborators originated in the United States, Italy and Spain and spanned both the acute and convalescent phases of COVID-19. Deeply sampled blood TCRbeta repertoires from subjects exposed to, actively infected with, or recovered from COVID-19 were included in the dataset. The repertoires were made available in a free public database intended to serve as a resource for research on the immune response to SARS-CoV-2. The material from the prospective study consisted of cDNA or gDNA derived from T cells, B-cell-depleted T cells, or PBMCs. The samples were drawn from the first 160 participants of the ongoing ImmuneRACE study and from 1,254 subjects provided by 6 global collaborators. Where HLA class I and class II types were available, the types were taken from metadata supplied by the sample provider, not from assay-based typing. The sample metadata nearly always contained a de-identified subject ID, COVID-19 status, age in years and sex. Overall study outcomes, separate from this receptor: How much clinical and demographic metadata was included differed by source and by participant, and the metadata was provided uncurated.

Trimming costs V 3 bases and J 1 base, and their ends lie 9 bases apart. There are 15 amino acids in the CDR3, from cysteine to phenylalanine inclusive. Only the CDR3 portion is preserved as DNA: 45 bases, with reading frame beginning at the first base. The germline V gene sets CDR1 to KGHSH and CDR2 to LQKENI. As to this clone: It has no known antigen specificity. Per-base quality was not reported, and no clone a single base away is much larger than it.

Another Seattle source contributed samples from volunteer blood donors who had recovered from COVID-19. The collaborating institutions used their own protocols to collect whole blood in K2EDTA tubes. For TCRbeta analysis, collaborators shipped samples in one of three forms: frozen whole blood, isolated PBMCs, or DNA extracted from either of those sample types. TCRbeta CDR3 regions were amplified from genomic DNA using the immunoSEQ Assay, a bias-controlled multiplex PCR. As for how the authors treated the data: The number of nucleated cells in each sample was estimated by amplification of reference gene primers within the assay. To quantify the absolute abundance of each unique TCRbeta CDR3 rearrangement, sequence reads were collapsed and filtered. Productive Simpson clonality was computed per sample as the square root of Simpson's diversity index over productive rearrangements. TCRdb took this table from immuneACCESS and kept in-frame rearrangements with V and J called. Such tables lack part of the clones; where checked against another copy, unresolved V genes explain under half of the gap, and the rest is unexplained. That table is the source of V, J and clone size, and D and trimming were worked out from the DNA. The sample table lists about 240,000 clones, around 86% of them with a count of one. The biggest ten clones account for roughly 3% of the sample.

This receptor was identified in a woman aged 25 to 39 who had recovered from COVID-19. Material for sequencing was peripheral blood. The chain links TRBV18 with TRBJ2-2; TRBD2 is possibly the D segment (5 matching bases). The CDR3 region reads CASSPGGGNTGELFF. Read as DNA, the sequence is TGTGCCAGCTCACCCGGCGGAGGGAACACCGGGGAGCTGTTTTTT.